This T cell receptor (beta chain) came from a study of T-cell reconstitution after alpha-beta-depleted transplantation in children. Whole-study results and caveats: One year after transplant, T-cell counts and diversity came mostly from newly produced T cells. Surviving recipient T cells and thymic progenitors accounted for the high day-60 TCRbeta diversity observed in some patients.

As regards this clonotype: As yet, its antigen is unknown.

The germline V gene has CDR1 GTSNPN and CDR2 SVGIG (reference sequence). Trimming removed 2 bases at V and 4 bases at J, with 13 bases between. The CDR3 sequence is 14 residues long. Library preparation (for TCRbeta) was performed with unique molecular identifiers. TCRdb re-analysed the PCR reads in MiXCR, keeping a single row per CDR3 protein. The profile shows approximately 800,000 distinct CDR3 sequences, under 20% of them singletons. V is TRBV30 and J is TRBJ2-3, with D hard to call. The specimen comprised PBMCs, mostly from graft donor cells, sampled 360 days after TCRalphabeta/CD19-depleted stem cell transplant. This TCR was recovered from a male patient aged 5 to 17 who had a stem cell transplant for acute lymphoblastic leukemia, so the T cells may come from the graft donor. The chain's CDR3 is CAWSRSGIADTQYF. The DNA for the CDR3 is TGTGCCTGGAGTAGATCAGGTATCGCAGATACGCAGTATTTT.